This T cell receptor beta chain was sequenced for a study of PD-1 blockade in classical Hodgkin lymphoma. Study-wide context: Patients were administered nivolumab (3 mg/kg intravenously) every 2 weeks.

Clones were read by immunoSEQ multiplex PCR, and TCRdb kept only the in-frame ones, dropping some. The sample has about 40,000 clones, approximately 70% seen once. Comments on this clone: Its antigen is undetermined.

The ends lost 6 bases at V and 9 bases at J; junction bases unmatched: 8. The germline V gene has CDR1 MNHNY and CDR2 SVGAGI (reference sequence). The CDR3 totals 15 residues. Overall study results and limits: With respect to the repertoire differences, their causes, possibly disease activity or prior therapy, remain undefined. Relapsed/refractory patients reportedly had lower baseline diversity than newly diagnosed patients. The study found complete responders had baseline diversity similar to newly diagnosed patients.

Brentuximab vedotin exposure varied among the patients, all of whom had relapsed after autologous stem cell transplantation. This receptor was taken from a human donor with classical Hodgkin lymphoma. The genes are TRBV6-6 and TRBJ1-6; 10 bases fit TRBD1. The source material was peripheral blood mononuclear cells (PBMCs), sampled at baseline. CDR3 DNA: TGTGCCAGCAGCCTCCAAGGGACAGGGGCTTCACCCCTCCACTTT. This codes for CASSLQGTGASPLHF.